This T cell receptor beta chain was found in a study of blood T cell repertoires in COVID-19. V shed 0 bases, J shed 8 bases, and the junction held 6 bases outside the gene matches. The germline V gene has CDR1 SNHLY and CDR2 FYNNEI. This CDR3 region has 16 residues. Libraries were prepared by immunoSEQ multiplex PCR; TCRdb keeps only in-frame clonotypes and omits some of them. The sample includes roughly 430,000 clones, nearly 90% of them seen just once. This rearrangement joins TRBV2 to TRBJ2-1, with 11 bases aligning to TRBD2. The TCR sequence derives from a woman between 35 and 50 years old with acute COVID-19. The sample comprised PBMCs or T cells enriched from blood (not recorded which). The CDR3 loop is CASSEARLAGGDEQFF. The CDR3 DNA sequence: TGTGCCAGCAGTGAAGCGCGGCTAGCGGGGGGCGATGAGCAGTTCTTC.